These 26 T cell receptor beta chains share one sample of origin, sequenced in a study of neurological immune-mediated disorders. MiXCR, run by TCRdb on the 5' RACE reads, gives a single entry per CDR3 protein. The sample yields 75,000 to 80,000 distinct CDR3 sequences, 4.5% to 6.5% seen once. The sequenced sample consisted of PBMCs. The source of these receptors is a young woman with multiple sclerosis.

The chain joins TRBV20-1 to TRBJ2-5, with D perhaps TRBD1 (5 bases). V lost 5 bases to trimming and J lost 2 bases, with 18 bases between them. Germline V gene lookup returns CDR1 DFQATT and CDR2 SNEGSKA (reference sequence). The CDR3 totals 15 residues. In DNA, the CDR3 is TGCAGTGCTCCCCTAGACAGCCTCTCGCAAGAGACCCAGTACTTC. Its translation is CSAPLDSLSQETQYF.

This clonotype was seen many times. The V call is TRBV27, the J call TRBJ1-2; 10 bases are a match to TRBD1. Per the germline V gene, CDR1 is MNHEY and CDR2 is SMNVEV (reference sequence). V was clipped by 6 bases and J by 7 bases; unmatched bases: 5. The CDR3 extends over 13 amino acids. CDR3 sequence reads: CASSAGTGVGYTF. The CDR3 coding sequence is TGTGCCAGCAGCGCCGGGACAGGGGTTGGCTACACCTTC.

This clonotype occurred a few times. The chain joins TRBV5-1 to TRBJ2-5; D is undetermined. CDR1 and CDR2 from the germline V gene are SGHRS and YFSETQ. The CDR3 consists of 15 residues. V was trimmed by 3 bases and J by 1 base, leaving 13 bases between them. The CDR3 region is CASSSQWSGQETQYF. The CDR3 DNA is TGCGCCAGCAGCTCCCAGTGGAGTGGCCAAGAGACCCAGTACTTC.

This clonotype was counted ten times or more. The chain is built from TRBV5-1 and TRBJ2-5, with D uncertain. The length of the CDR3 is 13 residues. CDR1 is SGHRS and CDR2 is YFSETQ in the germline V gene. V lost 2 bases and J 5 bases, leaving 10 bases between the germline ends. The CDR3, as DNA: TGCGCCAGCAGCTTCGCGGTGGGGGAGACCCAGTACTTC. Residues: CASSFAVGETQYF.

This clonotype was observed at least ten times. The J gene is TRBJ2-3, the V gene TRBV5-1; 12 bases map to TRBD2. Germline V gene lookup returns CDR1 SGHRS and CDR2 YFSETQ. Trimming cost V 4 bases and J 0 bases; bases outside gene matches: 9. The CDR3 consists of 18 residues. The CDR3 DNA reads TGCGCCAGCAGCCACTCCGGACTAGCGGGGTATAGCACAGATACGCAGTATTTT. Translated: CASSHSGLAGYSTDTQYF.

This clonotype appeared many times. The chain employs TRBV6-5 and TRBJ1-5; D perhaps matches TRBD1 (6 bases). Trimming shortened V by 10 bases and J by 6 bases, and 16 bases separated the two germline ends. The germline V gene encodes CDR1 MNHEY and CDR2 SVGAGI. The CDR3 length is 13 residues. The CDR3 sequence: CATRGGLGQPQHF. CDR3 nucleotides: TGTGCCACGAGGGGGGGACTCGGTCAGCCCCAGCATTTT.

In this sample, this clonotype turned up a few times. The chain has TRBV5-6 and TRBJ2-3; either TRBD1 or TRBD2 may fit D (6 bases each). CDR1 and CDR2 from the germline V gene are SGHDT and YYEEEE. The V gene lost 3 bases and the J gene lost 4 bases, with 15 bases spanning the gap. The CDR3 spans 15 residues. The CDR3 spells CASSSPKGGPDTQYF. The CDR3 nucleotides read TGTGCCAGCAGCTCACCTAAGGGGGGCCCAGATACGCAGTATTTT. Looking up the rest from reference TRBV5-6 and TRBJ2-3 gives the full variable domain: DAGVTQSPTHLIKTRGQQVTLRCSPKSGHDTVSWYQQALGQGPQFIFQYYEEEERQRGNFPDRFSGHQFPNYSSELNVNALLLGDSALYLCASSSPKGGPDTQYFGPGTRLTVL.

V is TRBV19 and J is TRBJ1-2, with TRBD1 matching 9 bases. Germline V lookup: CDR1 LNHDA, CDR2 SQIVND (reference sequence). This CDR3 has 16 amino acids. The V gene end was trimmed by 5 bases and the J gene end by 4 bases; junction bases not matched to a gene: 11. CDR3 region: CASSLPDRGGIYGYTF. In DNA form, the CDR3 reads TGTGCCAGTAGTCTCCCGGACAGGGGAGGGATCTATGGCTACACCTTC. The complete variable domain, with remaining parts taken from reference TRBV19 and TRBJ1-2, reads DGGITQSPKYLFRKEGQNVTLSCEQNLNHDAMYWYRQDPGQGLRLIYYSQIVNDFQKGDIAEGYSVSREKKESFPLTVTSAQKNPTAFYLCASSLPDRGGIYGYTFGSGTRLTVV.

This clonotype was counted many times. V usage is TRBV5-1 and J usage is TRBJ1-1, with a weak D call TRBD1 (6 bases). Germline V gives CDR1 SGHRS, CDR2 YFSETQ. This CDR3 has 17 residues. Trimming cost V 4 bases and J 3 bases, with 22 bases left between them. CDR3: CASSPRGRGGLDTEAFF. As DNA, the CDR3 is TGCGCCAGCAGCCCGAGAGGCAGGGGAGGCCTGGACACTGAAGCTTTCTTT.

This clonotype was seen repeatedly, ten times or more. The CDR3 DNA reads TGCAGTGCTAGAGATCGCGGGGACGTCTACAATGAGCAGTTCTTC. This gives the protein CSARDRGDVYNEQFF. The chain employs TRBV20-1 and TRBJ2-1, with a tentative D call TRBD2 (6 bases). Germline-derived CDR1 and CDR2 are DFQATT and SNEGSKA (reference sequence). V was clipped by 0 bases and J by 3 bases, with 12 bases between them. This CDR3 region has 15 residues.

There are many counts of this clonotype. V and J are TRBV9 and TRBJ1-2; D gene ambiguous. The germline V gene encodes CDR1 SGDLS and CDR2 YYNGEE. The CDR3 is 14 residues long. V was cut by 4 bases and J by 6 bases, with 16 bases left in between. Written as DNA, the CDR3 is TGTGCCAGCAGCTTCCTAGGAAGGGAGGATGGCTACACCTTC. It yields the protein CASSFLGREDGYTF.

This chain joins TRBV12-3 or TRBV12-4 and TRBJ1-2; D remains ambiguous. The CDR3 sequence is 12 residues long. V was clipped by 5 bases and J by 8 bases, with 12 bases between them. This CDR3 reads CASSHKYWGYTF. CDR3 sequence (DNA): TGTGCCAGCAGTCATAAGTACTGGGGCTACACCTTC.

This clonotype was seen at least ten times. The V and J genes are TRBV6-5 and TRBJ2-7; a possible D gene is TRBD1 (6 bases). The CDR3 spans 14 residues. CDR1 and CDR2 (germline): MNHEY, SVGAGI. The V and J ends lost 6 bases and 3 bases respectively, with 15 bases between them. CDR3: CASRPGQINYEQYF. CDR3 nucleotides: TGTGCCAGCAGACCTGGACAGATAAACTACGAGCAGTACTTC.

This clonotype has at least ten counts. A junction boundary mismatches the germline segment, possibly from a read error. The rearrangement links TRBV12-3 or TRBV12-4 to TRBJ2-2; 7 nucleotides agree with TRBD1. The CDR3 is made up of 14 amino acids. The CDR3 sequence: CASILQGITGELFF. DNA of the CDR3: TGTGCCAGCATTTTACAGGGGATCACCGGGGAGCTGTTTTTT.

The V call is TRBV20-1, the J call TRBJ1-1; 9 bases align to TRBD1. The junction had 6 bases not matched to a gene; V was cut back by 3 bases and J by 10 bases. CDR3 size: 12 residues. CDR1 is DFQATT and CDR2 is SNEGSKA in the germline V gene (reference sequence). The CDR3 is CSARDRGSVAFF. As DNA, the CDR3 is TGCAGTGCTAGGGACAGGGGAAGTGTAGCTTTCTTT.

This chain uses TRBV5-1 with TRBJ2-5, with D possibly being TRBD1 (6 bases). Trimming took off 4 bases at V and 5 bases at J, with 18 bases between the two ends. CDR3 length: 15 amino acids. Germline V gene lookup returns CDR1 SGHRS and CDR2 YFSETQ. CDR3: CASSPERTGSETQYF. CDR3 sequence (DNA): TGCGCCAGCAGCCCAGAACGAACAGGGTCGGAGACCCAGTACTTC.

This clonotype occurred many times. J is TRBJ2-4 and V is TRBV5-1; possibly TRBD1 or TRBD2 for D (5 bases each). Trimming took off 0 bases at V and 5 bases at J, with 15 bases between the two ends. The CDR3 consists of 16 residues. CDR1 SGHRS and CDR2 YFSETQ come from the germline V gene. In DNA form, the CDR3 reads TGCGCCAGCAGCTTGGAGCGTGGGGGTCGGGAAAACATTCAGTACTTC. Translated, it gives CASSLERGGRENIQYF.

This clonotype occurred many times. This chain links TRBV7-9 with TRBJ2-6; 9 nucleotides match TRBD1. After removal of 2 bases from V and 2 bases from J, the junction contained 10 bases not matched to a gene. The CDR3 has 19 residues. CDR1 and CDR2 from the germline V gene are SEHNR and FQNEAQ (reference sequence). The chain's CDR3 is CASSLQLTGGAAGANVLTF. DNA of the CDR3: TGTGCCAGCAGCTTACAGCTTACAGGGGGCGCGGCTGGGGCCAACGTCCTGACTTTC. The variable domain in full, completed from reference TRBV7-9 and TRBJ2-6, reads DTGVSQNPRHKITKRGQNVTFRCDPISEHNRLYWYRQTLGQGPEFLTYFQNEAQLEKSRLLSDRFSAERPKGSFSTLEIQRTEQGDSAMYLCASSLQLTGGAAGANVLTFGAGSRLTVL.

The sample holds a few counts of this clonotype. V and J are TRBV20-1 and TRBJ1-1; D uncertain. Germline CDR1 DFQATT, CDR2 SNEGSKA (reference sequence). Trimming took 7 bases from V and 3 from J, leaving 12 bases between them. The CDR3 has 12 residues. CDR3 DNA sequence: TGCAGTGACAGACCGGGCGACACTGAAGCTTTCTTT. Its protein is CSDRPGDTEAFF.

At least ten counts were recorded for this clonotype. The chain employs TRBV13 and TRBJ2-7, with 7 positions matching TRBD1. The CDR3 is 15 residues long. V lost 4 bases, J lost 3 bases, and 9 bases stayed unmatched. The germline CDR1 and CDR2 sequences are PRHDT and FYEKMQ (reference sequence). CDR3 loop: CASSSSRDSYYEQYV. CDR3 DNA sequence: TGTGCCAGCAGCTCATCCAGGGACAGTTACTACGAGCAGTACGTC.

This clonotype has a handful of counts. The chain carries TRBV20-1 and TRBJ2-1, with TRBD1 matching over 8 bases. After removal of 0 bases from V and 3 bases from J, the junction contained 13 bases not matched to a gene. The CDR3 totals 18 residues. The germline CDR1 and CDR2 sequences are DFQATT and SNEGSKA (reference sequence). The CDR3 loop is CSARDRVRGLPFYNEQFF. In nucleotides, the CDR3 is TGCAGTGCTAGAGATCGTGTCAGGGGGCTACCTTTCTACAATGAGCAGTTCTTC.

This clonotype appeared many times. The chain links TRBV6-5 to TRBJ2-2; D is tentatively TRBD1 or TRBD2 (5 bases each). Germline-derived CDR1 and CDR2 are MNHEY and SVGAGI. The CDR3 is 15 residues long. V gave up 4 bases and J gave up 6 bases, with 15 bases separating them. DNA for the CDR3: TGTGCCAGCAGTTCCCAGCAATTGGGGGCCGGGGAGCTGTTTTTT. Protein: CASSSQQLGAGELFF.

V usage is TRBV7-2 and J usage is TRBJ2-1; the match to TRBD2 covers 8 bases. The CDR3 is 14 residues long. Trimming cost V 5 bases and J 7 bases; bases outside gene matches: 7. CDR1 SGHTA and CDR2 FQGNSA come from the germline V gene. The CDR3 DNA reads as TGTGCCAGCAGCCCCCGGACTAGCCTAAATGAGCAGTTCTTC. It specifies CASSPRTSLNEQFF.

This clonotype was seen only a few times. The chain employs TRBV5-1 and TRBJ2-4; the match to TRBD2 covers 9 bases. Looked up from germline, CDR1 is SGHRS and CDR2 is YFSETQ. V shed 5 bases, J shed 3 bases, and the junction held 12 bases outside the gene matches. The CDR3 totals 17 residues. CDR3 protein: CASRDAWLAGSKNIQYF. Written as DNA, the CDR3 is TGCGCCAGCAGGGATGCCTGGCTAGCGGGGAGCAAAAACATTCAGTACTTC.

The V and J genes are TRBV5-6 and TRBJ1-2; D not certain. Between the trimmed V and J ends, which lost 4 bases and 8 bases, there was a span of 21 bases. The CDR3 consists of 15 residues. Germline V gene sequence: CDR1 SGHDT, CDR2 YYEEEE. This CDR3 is CASSPGRLGSSGYTF. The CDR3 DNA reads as TGTGCCAGCAGCCCCGGTCGGCTGGGTAGTTCGGGCTACACCTTC.

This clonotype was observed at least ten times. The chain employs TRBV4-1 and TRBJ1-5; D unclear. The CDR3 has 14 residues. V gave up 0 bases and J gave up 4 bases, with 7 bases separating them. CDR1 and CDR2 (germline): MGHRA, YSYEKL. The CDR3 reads CASSQDYGNQPQHF. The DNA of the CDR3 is TGCGCCAGCAGCCAAGATTATGGGAATCAGCCCCAGCATTTT.